This TCR beta chain was captured by sequencing in a study of shared clonotypes between healthy human individuals. At the level of the study: Two women and a few men aged 18 to 49 served as donors. Study results and limitations: Few donors limited the genetic and exposure-history diversity represented. It was expected that sequencing depth would affect clonotype sharing among donors.

There are 12 residues in the CDR3. V dropped 3 bases and J dropped 8 bases, with 7 bases sitting between them. Per the germline V gene, CDR1 is LNHDA and CDR2 is SQIVND (reference sequence). The study ran the assay at deep level. Using immunoSEQ multiplex PCR, the repertoire was profiled, and TCRdb retains in-frame clones only, with some absent. Here the sample spans 450,000 to 650,000 clones, around 81% being singletons. Note on this clone: Its antigen is currently unknown.

The receptor comes from a woman aged 40 to 50 in good health. Some clones in this sample may be carry-over from other donors' samples. The gene calls are TRBV19 and TRBJ1-4, with unresolved D. Sequencing used PBMCs. The CDR3 spells CASSMVREKLFF. The CDR3 DNA follows: TGTGCCAGTAGTATGGTCCGGGAAAAACTGTTTTTT.